This entry features one T cell receptor beta chain sequence. Only in-frame clones appear in the TCRdb table, and some are missing; sequencing was by immunoSEQ multiplex PCR. The data contain around 300,000 clones, about 85% of them singletons. The sample is drawn from a study of blood T cell repertoires in COVID-19. The ends lost 2 bases at V and 1 base at J; junction bases unmatched: 4. Germline V gene data show CDR1 as MGHRA and CDR2 as YSYEKL. This CDR3 comprises 16 residues. The receptor was derived from a woman between 50 and 59 years old who had recovered from COVID-19. The chain is built from TRBV4-1 and TRBJ2-2, with 7 bases that match TRBD1. The sample was PBMCs or T cells enriched from blood (not recorded which). CDR3: CASSQPTGRNTGELFF. CDR3 DNA: TGCGCCAGCAGCCAACCGACAGGGCGGAACACCGGGGAGCTGTTTTTT.